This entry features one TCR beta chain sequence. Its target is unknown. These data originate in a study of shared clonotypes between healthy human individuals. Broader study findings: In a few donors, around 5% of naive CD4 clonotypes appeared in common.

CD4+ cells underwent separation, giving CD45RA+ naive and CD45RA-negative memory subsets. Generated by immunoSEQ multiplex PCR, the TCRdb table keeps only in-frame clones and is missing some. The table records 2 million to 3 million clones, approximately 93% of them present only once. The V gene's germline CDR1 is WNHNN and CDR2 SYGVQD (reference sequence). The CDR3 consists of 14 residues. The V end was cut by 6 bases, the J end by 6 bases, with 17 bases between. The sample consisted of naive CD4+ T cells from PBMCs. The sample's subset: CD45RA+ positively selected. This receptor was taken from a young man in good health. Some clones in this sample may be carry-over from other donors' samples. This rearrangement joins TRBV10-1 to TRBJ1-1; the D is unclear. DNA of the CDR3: TGCGCCAGCAGCCCGGGCGCCGTGAGCGCTGAAGCTTTCTTT. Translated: CASSPGAVSAEAFF.